Below are 30 T cell receptor beta chains sequenced from a single sample in a study of blood T cell repertoires in COVID-19. Profiling relied on immunoSEQ multiplex PCR, and the TCRdb table lists in-frame clones only, not all of them. The sample shows about 280,000 clones, roughly 85% of them seen only once. Sequenced: peripheral blood. The receptors stem from a woman in her fifties or sixties who had recovered from COVID-19.

The chain joins TRBV7-2 to TRBJ2-6; D gene uncertain. V was cut by 5 bases and J by 4 bases, with 9 bases left in between. Per the germline V gene, CDR1 is SGHTA and CDR2 is FQGNSA. This CDR3 has 14 residues. The chain's CDR3 is CASSPVAGANVLTF. The CDR3 nucleotides are TGTGCCAGCAGCCCCGTAGCCGGGGCCAACGTCCTGACTTTC. The whole variable domain, filled in from reference TRBV7-2 and TRBJ2-6, reads GAGVSQSPSNKVTEKGKDVELRCDPISGHTALYWYRQSLGQGLEFLIYFQGNSAPDKSGLPSDRFSAERTGGSVSTLTIQRTQQEDSAVYLCASSPVAGANVLTFGAGSRLTVL.

The genes are TRBV4-1 and TRBJ2-4; D not certain. Germline assignment: CDR1 MGHRA and CDR2 YSYEKL. The CDR3 runs 19 residues. V was shortened by 1 base and J by 0 bases, with 19 bases between the two germline ends. CDR3 protein: CASSQGRRTAAIAKNIQYF. The DNA of the CDR3 is TGCGCCAGCAGCCAAGGGCGTAGAACAGCCGCGATAGCCAAAAACATTCAGTACTTC.

V and J are TRBV19 and TRBJ1-2, with TRBD1 identical over 7 bases. The J segment lost 5 bases and the V segment lost 4 bases, leaving 10 bases of the junction unmatched. The CDR3 length is 15 residues. Germline lookup yields CDR1 LNHDA and CDR2 SQIVND (reference sequence). The CDR3 protein is CASSRAAQGQYGYTF. CDR3 in DNA: TGTGCCAGTAGTAGGGCCGCACAGGGGCAATATGGCTACACCTTC.

This clone was observed a few times. The genes are TRBV6-2 or TRBV6-3 and TRBJ2-7; D ambiguous. The CDR3 covers 13 residues. The V gene's germline CDR1 is MNHEY and CDR2 SVGEGT. The V end was cut by 6 bases, the J end by 7 bases, with 16 bases between. CDR3 in amino acids: CASSPGVRYEQYF. The CDR3 DNA follows: TGTGCCAGCAGCCCCGGAGTTCGGTATGAGCAGTACTTC.

V usage is TRBV28 and J usage is TRBJ1-2; 8 positions agree with TRBD1. J gave up 3 bases and V 5 bases, and 8 bases lay outside the gene matches. Germline values: CDR1 MDHEN, CDR2 SYDVKM. The CDR3 spans 15 residues. The CDR3 loop reads CASSQGARGHYGYTF. The CDR3 DNA sequence: TGTGCCAGCAGTCAGGGGGCGCGGGGGCACTATGGCTACACCTTC.

The genes are TRBV7-9 and TRBJ2-5; D call uncertain. Trimming removed 8 bases from V and 0 bases from J, with 16 bases in between. Germline values: CDR1 SEHNR, CDR2 FQNEAQ (reference sequence). The CDR3 runs 15 residues. The CDR3 spells CASFGPKRYQETQYF. The CDR3 nucleotides are TGTGCCAGCTTCGGTCCCAAGCGATACCAAGAGACCCAGTACTTC.

V gene TRBV19 combines with J gene TRBJ2-2; D unclear. The V gene lost 6 bases and the J gene lost 6 bases, with 11 bases spanning the gap. Germline V gene sequence: CDR1 LNHDA, CDR2 SQIVND (reference sequence). This CDR3 comprises 13 residues. The CDR3 DNA reads TGTGCCAGTAGCAGAAACCCCGCCGGGGAGCTGTTTTTT. Its protein product is CASSRNPAGELFF.

This clone was seen a handful of times. V and J are TRBV27 and TRBJ1-1, with a weak D call TRBD1 (5 bases). Germline loops: CDR1 MNHEY, CDR2 SMNVEV (reference sequence). The ends were cut back, 5 bases at V and 4 bases at J, with 11 bases in the middle. CDR3 length: 13 amino acids. CDR3 in DNA: TGTGCCAGCAGTATAGGGGATGGCACTGAAGCTTTCTTT. This sequence encodes CASSIGDGTEAFF.

This clone was recorded once. This chain joins TRBV6-2 or TRBV6-3 and TRBJ2-3, with TRBD2 matching 9 bases. The germline V gene encodes CDR1 MNHEY and CDR2 SVGEGT. The CDR3 length is 17 residues. The ends lost 2 bases at V and 2 bases at J; junction bases unmatched: 8. The CDR3 sequence: CASSYPNSGGPTDTQYF. DNA for the CDR3: TGTGCCAGCAGTTACCCGAATAGCGGGGGCCCCACAGATACGCAGTATTTT.

The J gene is TRBJ2-1, the V gene TRBV6-2 or TRBV6-3; no clear D. Trimming removed 2 bases from V and 0 bases from J, with 8 bases in between. The CDR3 runs to 15 residues. The germline gives CDR1 MNHEY, CDR2 SVGEGT. CDR3 in amino acids: CASSYGVSSYNEQFF. As DNA, the CDR3 is TGTGCCAGCAGTTACGGAGTAAGCTCCTACAATGAGCAGTTCTTC.

The sample holds many counts of this clone. The chain links TRBV18 to TRBJ1-3; TRBD1 matches at 10 bases. The CDR3 runs 16 residues. Germline lookup yields CDR1 KGHSH and CDR2 LQKENI. The J segment lost 0 bases and the V segment lost 5 bases, leaving 4 bases of the junction unmatched. The chain's CDR3 is CASSSRTGGSGNTIYF. The DNA for the CDR3 is TGTGCCAGCTCATCTCGGACAGGGGGCTCTGGAAACACCATATATTTT.

The rearrangement joins TRBV6-5 to TRBJ2-7, with D perhaps TRBD2 (6 bases). CDR3 size: 15 residues. Per germline, CDR1 MNHEY and CDR2 SVGAGI. V was cut by 6 bases and J by 7 bases, with 22 bases left in between. CDR3 region: CASRRTGTLYDEQYF. The CDR3 region has the DNA TGTGCCAGCAGGAGGACCGGGACTTTGTACGATGAGCAGTACTTC.

The V and J genes are TRBV7-3 and TRBJ2-3; D gene ambiguous. Per germline, CDR1 SGHTA and CDR2 FQGTGA. The CDR3 is 15 amino acids. V was pared by 5 bases and J by 0 bases, with 12 bases between. This CDR3 is CASSLASASTDTQYF. The CDR3 DNA reads TGTGCCAGCAGCCTCGCCAGCGCTAGCACAGATACGCAGTATTTT. Variable domain in full (rest from reference TRBV7-3 and TRBJ2-3): GAGVSQTPSNKVTEKGKYVELRCDPISGHTALYWYRQSLGQGPEFLIYFQGTGAADDSGLPNDRFFAVRPEGSVSTLKIQRTERGDSAVYLCASSLASASTDTQYFGPGTRLTVL.

The rearrangement uses TRBV7-3 and TRBJ2-3; the D gene is possibly TRBD2 (6 bases). Germline assignment: CDR1 SGHTA and CDR2 FQGTGA. The CDR3 contains 17 residues. V lost 5 bases, J lost 0 bases, and 18 bases lay in between. CDR3 DNA sequence: TGTGCCAGCAGCCCGTCCGGGGGATGGACTAGCACAGATACGCAGTATTTT. Translating it yields CASSPSGGWTSTDTQYF. Full variable domain (rest looked up from reference TRBV7-3 and TRBJ2-3): GAGVSQTPSNKVTEKGKYVELRCDPISGHTALYWYRQSLGQGPEFLIYFQGTGAADDSGLPNDRFFAVRPEGSVSTLKIQRTERGDSAVYLCASSPSGGWTSTDTQYFGPGTRLTVL.

The chain combines TRBV5-6 with TRBJ2-1, with D tentatively TRBD1 (5 bases). The CDR3 loop spans 16 amino acids. The germline V and J ends were trimmed by 0 bases and 7 bases, with 17 bases remaining between them. Germline V gene data show CDR1 as SGHDT and CDR2 as YYEEEE. CDR3 DNA sequence: TGTGCCAGCAGCTTGGAGGGGATTCTTTCGGGTAATGAGCAGTTCTTC. It encodes CASSLEGILSGNEQFF. The variable domain in full, with the rest retrieved from reference TRBV5-6 and TRBJ2-1, is DAGVTQSPTHLIKTRGQQVTLRCSPKSGHDTVSWYQQALGQGPQFIFQYYEEEERQRGNFPDRFSGHQFPNYSSELNVNALLLGDSALYLCASSLEGILSGNEQFFGPGTRLTVL.

This sequence joins TRBV5-1 and TRBJ1-1, with unresolved D. CDR3 length: 15 amino acids. CDR1 and CDR2 from the germline V gene are SGHRS and YFSETQ. V was pared by 1 base and J by 6 bases, with 16 bases between. Here the CDR3 reads CASSLLSGKASEAFF. For the CDR3, the DNA is TGCGCCAGCAGCTTGTTGTCCGGGAAGGCCTCTGAAGCTTTCTTT.

This sequence joins TRBV12-3 or TRBV12-4 and TRBJ2-7, with D unclear. V lost 3 bases to trimming and J lost 1 base, with 7 bases between them. This CDR3 has 13 amino acids. DNA for the CDR3: TGTGCCAGCAGTTTCCACTCATCCTACGAGCAGTACTTC. Its protein is CASSFHSSYEQYF.

The V call is TRBV5-1, the J call TRBJ1-6; no firm D call. CDR1 SGHRS and CDR2 YFSETQ come from the germline V gene. Trimming removed 0 bases at V and 0 bases at J, with 7 bases between. The CDR3 covers 16 residues. The CDR3 reads CASSLEESSYNSPLHF. In nucleotides, the CDR3 is TGCGCCAGCAGCTTGGAAGAGAGCTCCTATAATTCACCCCTCCACTTT.

V gene TRBV12-5 combines with J gene TRBJ2-5; 9 bases align to TRBD1. Trimming cost V 7 bases and J 7 bases; bases outside gene matches: 13. The germline CDR1 and CDR2 sequences are LGHNT and FRNRAP. This CDR3 has 15 residues. The CDR3 is CASALTGGSSPTQYF. The CDR3 nucleotides are TGTGCTAGTGCCCTGACAGGGGGTAGCAGCCCGACCCAGTACTTC.

This sequence joins TRBV11-2 and TRBJ2-1; no clear D. Trimming left V 5 bases short and J 10 bases short, with 9 bases between. This CDR3 has 11 residues. Germline CDR1 reads SGHAT; CDR2 reads FQNNGV. CDR3 in DNA: TGTGCCAGCAGCCGCGACGGGGAGCAGTTCTTC. It encodes CASSRDGEQFF.

The V and J genes are TRBV12-3 or TRBV12-4 and TRBJ1-1; D is uncertain. Between the trimmed V and J ends, which lost 4 bases and 1 base, there was a span of 7 bases. The CDR3 is made up of 13 amino acids. The CDR3 loop is CASSSNGNTEAFF. Written as DNA, the CDR3 is TGTGCCAGCAGTTCCAACGGGAACACTGAAGCTTTCTTT.

This clone was observed a handful of times. The chain employs TRBV29-1 and TRBJ2-7, with TRBD2 as a possible D gene (6 bases). Per the germline V gene, CDR1 is SQVTM and CDR2 is ANQGSEA. The germline V and J ends were trimmed by 3 bases and 0 bases, with 9 bases remaining between them. The CDR3 extends over 13 amino acids. The CDR3 region is CSVDGGTSYEQYF. The CDR3 nucleotides are TGCAGCGTTGACGGCGGGACCTCCTACGAGCAGTACTTC.

The count of this clone is one. The V and J genes are TRBV7-9 and TRBJ1-2; D might be TRBD1 (6 bases). V lost 5 bases and J 11 bases, leaving 24 bases between the germline ends. This CDR3 contains 15 residues. Germline V CDR1 and CDR2: SEHNR, FQNEAQ (reference sequence). In nucleotides, the CDR3 is TGTGCCAGCAGCCCGGGGGGGGGACACGAGGGCGATTACACCTTC. Residues: CASSPGGGHEGDYTF.

The gene calls are TRBV28 and TRBJ2-5, with D possibly TRBD2 on 6 matching bases. V lost 4 bases and J 3 bases, leaving 18 bases between the germline ends. Germline CDR1 reads MDHEN; CDR2 reads SYDVKM. This CDR3 spans 16 amino acids. As DNA, the CDR3 is TGTGCCAGCAGTTCCCCCCTTGGTGGAGGGGAAGAGACCCAGTACTTC. Its translation: CASSSPLGGGEETQYF.

The V gene is TRBV19, the J gene TRBJ1-5, with TRBD1 matching over 7 bases. The length of the CDR3 is 14 residues. Germline lookup yields CDR1 LNHDA and CDR2 SQIVND (reference sequence). After removal of 5 bases from V and 6 bases from J, the junction contained 7 bases not matched to a gene. CDR3 nucleotides: TGTGCCAGTAGTTCATCGACAGGGCCTCAGCCCCAGCATTTT. Amino acid sequence: CASSSSTGPQPQHF.

This clone has a count of ten or more. The chain links TRBV19 to TRBJ2-5; a possible D gene is TRBD2 (6 bases). CDR1 is LNHDA and CDR2 is SQIVND in the germline V gene (reference sequence). CDR3 length: 15 residues. V gave up 1 base and J gave up 2 bases, with 11 bases separating them. CDR3 DNA sequence: TGTGCCAGTAGTATAGGGGGGGTTTCGCAAGAGACCCAGTACTTC. Translating it yields CASSIGGVSQETQYF.

The V call is TRBV2, the J call TRBJ1-5, with D unresolved. This CDR3 comprises 13 residues. V was trimmed by 7 bases and J by 4 bases, leaving 11 bases between them. Germline-derived CDR1 and CDR2 are SNHLY and FYNNEI. In DNA, the CDR3 is TGTGCCAGCATTGGTGAGATGAATCAGCCCCAGCATTTT. It specifies CASIGEMNQPQHF.

This rearrangement joins TRBV28 to TRBJ1-4, with D possibly being TRBD1 (5 bases). The germline V gene has CDR1 MDHEN and CDR2 SYDVKM. Trimming took 3 bases from V and 7 from J, leaving 12 bases between them. The CDR3 spans 14 residues. The CDR3 DNA reads as TGTGCCAGCAGTTTGGTGGGAAGGGGTGAAAAACTGTTTTTT. It specifies CASSLVGRGEKLFF.

In its sample, this clone was seen a few times. The chain employs TRBV10-3 and TRBJ1-2; no definite D call. Germline-derived CDR1 and CDR2 are ENHRY and SYGVKD. The V gene lost 7 bases and the J gene lost 8 bases, with 14 bases spanning the gap. The CDR3 sequence is 12 residues long. CDR3 DNA sequence: TGTGCCATCACCGAGGGAGGAGTCGGCTACACCTTC. Its translation: CAITEGGVGYTF.

The V call is TRBV27, the J call TRBJ2-1, with 11 bases fitting TRBD2. With 4 bases clipped from V and 8 bases from J, the junction kept 4 bases outside the gene matches. The CDR3 loop spans 14 amino acids. Per germline, CDR1 MNHEY and CDR2 SMNVEV (reference sequence). The CDR3 here is CASSSLAGGYEQFF. DNA of the CDR3: TGTGCCAGCAGTTCCTTAGCGGGAGGGTATGAGCAGTTCTTC.